A selection of T cell receptor beta chains follows, all from one sample in a study of blood T cells in healthy people across ages. Via MiXCR, TCRdb re-called the 5' RACE reads, giving one row per CDR3 protein. This sample has some 760,000 distinct CDR3 sequences, with around a quarter found just once. These records were also assigned to another study, of T cells of mothers and their children.

The source material was blood. The source is a boy younger than 18 in good health. The CDR3 runs from the conserved cysteine through the conserved F or W. Each record gives: D gene, V gene, J gene, clone size, CDR3 DNA, CDR3 protein. The D gene is left open where the match is weak. Some rows have no size entry. The others give once, few or many, or a class for an expanded clone.

>-|TRBV27|TRBJ2-2|-
TGTGCCAGCAAAGTTCTGGCCGGGGAGCTGTTTTTT
CASKVLAGELFF
>TRBD1|TRBV6-6|TRBJ1-2|-
TGTGCCAGCAGCCCCGACGGACAGGGTTGGGGCTACACCTTC
CASSPDGQGWGYTF
>TRBD2|TRBV7-2|TRBJ2-3|-
TGTGCCAGCAGCCTTAAGAGCGGGGGGGCAAGGGATACGCAGTATTTT
CASSLKSGGARDTQYF
>-|TRBV20-1|TRBJ2-3|-
TGCAGTGCAACGGACATCACAGATACGCAGTATTTT
CSATDITDTQYF
>-|TRBV3-1|TRBJ2-7|-
TGTGCCAGCAGCCCCGCCGACCCGACCAACTACGAGCAGTACTTC
CASSPADPTNYEQYF
>TRBD1|TRBV15|TRBJ2-7|-
TGTGCCACCAGCAGAGAAAGGACAGGGTCCTACGAGCAGTACTTC
CATSRERTGSYEQYF
>TRBD2|TRBV18|TRBJ2-5|few
TGTGCCAGCTCACCGGGACTAGCGGGCACGGGGGAGACCCAGTACTTC
CASSPGLAGTGETQYF
>-|TRBV6-5|TRBJ2-7|few
TGTGCCAGCGGAATGGCAGCTCCTCACCCTGAGTACTTC
CASGMAAPHPEYF
>-|TRBV30|TRBJ1-5|few
TGTGCCTGGAGTGTACTGAGGGGCGATCAGCCCCAGCATTTT
CAWSVLRGDQPQHF
>-|TRBV9|TRBJ1-2|few
TGTGCCAGCAGCGTAGATTCCCACCCTAACTATGGCTACACCTTC
CASSVDSHPNYGYTF
>-|TRBV14|TRBJ2-3|-
TGTGCCAGCAGCCACATCTCTGGGACGCAGTATTTT
CASSHISGTQYF
>-|TRBV27|TRBJ2-3|-
TGTGCCAGCAGTTTAGTGGAGGGGTCAGATACGCAGTATTTT
CASSLVEGSDTQYF
>TRBD1|TRBV2|TRBJ1-2|-
TGTGCCAGCAGCAGAGGGACAGGGGGTTTCTATGGCTACACCTTC
CASSRGTGGFYGYTF
>TRBD2|TRBV4-2|TRBJ2-1|-
TGTGCCAGCAGCCAAGCTAGCGGGAGGATCGACAATGAGCAGTTTTTC
CASSQASGRIDNEQFF
>TRBD1|TRBV29-1|TRBJ2-7|few
TGCAGCGTTGAGTCAGGGGGCGGGGAGCAGTACTTC
CSVESGGGEQYF
>-|TRBV29-1|TRBJ2-3|few
TGCAGCGTTGTGGCAGAAAGCACAGATACGCAGTATTTT
CSVVAESTDTQYF
>-|TRBV4-3|TRBJ1-6|-
TGCGCCAGCAGCCAATCGACAGGACAAAATTCACCCCTCCACTTT
CASSQSTGQNSPLHF
>-|TRBV29-1|TRBJ2-3|once
TGCAGCGCCCCGGCCCCAGATACGCAGTATTTT
CSAPAPDTQYF